This TCR beta chain was captured by sequencing in a study of blood T cell repertoires in COVID-19. For the study at large: Researchers got acute and convalescent COVID-19 samples from the United States, Italy and Spain. PBMCs, B-cell-depleted T cells, or T cells were the source of the cDNA or gDNA that made up the material.

Source study methods: Amplification from reference gene primers served as the basis for estimated nucleated cell counts. Here immunoSEQ multiplex PCR was the method, and the copy in TCRdb shows in-frame clones only, minus some. The D gene and trimming were derived from the DNA, and the V and J assignments and clone size from that table. Here the sample spans roughly 86,000 clones, roughly four fifths being singletons. From germline, CDR1 is SGHRS and CDR2 YFSETQ. This CDR3 comprises 15 residues. V trimming: 4 bases; J trimming: 5 bases; junction bases outside the gene matches: 8. V usage is TRBV5-1 and J usage is TRBJ1-1; 10 bases fit TRBD1. Material: peripheral blood. This TCR derives from a woman between 65 and 79 years old with acute or convalescent COVID-19. The CDR3 is CASSRDGQGGTEAFF. CDR3 sequence (DNA): TGCGCCAGCAGCCGGGACGGACAGGGGGGAACTGAAGCTTTCTTT.